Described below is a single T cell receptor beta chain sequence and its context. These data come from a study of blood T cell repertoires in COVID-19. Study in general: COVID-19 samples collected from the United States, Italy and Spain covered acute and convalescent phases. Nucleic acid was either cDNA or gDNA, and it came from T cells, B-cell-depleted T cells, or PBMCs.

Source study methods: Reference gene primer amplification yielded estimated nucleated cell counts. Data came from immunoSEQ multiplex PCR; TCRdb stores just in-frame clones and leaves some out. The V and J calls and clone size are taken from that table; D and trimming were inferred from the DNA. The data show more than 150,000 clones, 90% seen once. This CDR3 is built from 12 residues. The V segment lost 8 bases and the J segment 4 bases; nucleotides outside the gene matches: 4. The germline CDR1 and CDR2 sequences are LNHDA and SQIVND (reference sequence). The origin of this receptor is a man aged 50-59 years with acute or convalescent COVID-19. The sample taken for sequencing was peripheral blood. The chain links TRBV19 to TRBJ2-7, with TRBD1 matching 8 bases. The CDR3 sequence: CASADRGYEQYF. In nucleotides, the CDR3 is TGTGCCAGTGCTGACAGGGGTTACGAGCAGTACTTC.